The rows below give T cell receptor beta chains drawn from one sample of a study of regulatory T cells in long-lasting Graves disease. MiXCR, applied by TCRdb to the multiplex PCR reads, yields one record per CDR3 protein. The sample lists more than 300,000 distinct CDR3 sequences, roughly 15% occurring once. Sequenced material: peripheral blood mononuclear cells (PBMCs), taken at new diagnosis, from a patient treated with antithyroid drugs. The receptors shown here come from a female donor with Graves disease. Each CDR3 is given with its conserved first and last residue. A D gene is named only where the DNA matches it firmly.

TRBV2	TRBJ2-7	TRBD2	CASSVGAGGSSSYEQYF
TRBV12-5	TRBJ1-2	NA	CASGQWGRYTF
TRBV5-1	TRBJ2-1	TRBD1	CASSTRQGSSYNEQFF
TRBV28	TRBJ1-1	NA	CASTTDSRLNTEAFF
TRBV19	TRBJ1-1	TRBD1	CASSRAGQGADTEAFF
TRBV7-2	TRBJ2-2	NA	CASPSPTGANVLTFGAGTGELFF
TRBV6-5	TRBJ1-1	NA	CASSYVAGSYDTEAFF
TRBV11-3	TRBJ2-1	TRBD2	CASSLLLAGTKNEQFF
TRBV29-1	TRBJ1-1	NA	CSVPLVERDTEAFF
TRBV4-1	TRBJ2-7	NA	CASSQVGTPGEQYF
TRBV20-1	TRBJ2-1	NA	CSAGMLSSYNEQFF
TRBV10-1	TRBJ1-3	NA	CASSDGTATGNTIYF
TRBV10-1	TRBJ1-1	TRBD1	CAPVQGTACTEAFF
TRBV12-3/TRBV12-4	TRBJ2-5	TRBD1	CASSQTGGETQYF
TRBV4-3	TRBJ2-5	NA	CASSQDINHQETQYF
TRBV2	TRBJ2-1	NA	CASSRGLNEQFF
TRBV27	TRBJ2-3	TRBD2	CASSTSGSLTDTQYF
TRBV5-1	TRBJ2-2	NA	CASSLAGADTGELFF
TRBV12-3/TRBV12-4	TRBJ2-7	TRBD2	CASSAWWLAGKHSYEQYF
TRBV2	TRBJ1-2	NA	CASSDQGFGYTF
TRBV7-3	TRBJ2-7	TRBD2	CASSPKASGDYEQYF
TRBV20-1	TRBJ2-1	NA	CSASPQGNEQFF
TRBV5-4	TRBJ1-6	NA	CASSLVGGLEPLHF
TRBV14	TRBJ2-3	NA	CASSPGTPLNGDTQYF
TRBV5-5	TRBJ2-6	NA	CASSLGTRGSRANVLTF
TRBV10-2	TRBJ2-1	NA	CASSESGGAPYNEQFF
TRBV19	TRBJ2-1	TRBD2	CASSIFGLAGIGSYNEQFF
TRBV27	TRBJ2-3	TRBD1	CASSLVGQGARGTDTQYF
TRBV7-2	TRBJ2-7	TRBD2	CASSLRTSGNNEQYF
TRBV28	TRBJ2-4	NA	CASSPRPPAEGAKNIQYF
TRBV20-1	TRBJ1-6	NA	CSARGLGTRNNSPLHF
TRBV12-3/TRBV12-4	TRBJ2-1	NA	CASSSVGGGLYNEQFF
TRBV5-1	TRBJ2-7	TRBD1	CASSLASGGDEQYF
TRBV6-1	TRBJ1-1	NA	CASRREYEWRRAEAFF
TRBV29-1	TRBJ2-7	NA	CSVYIPGTEPYEQYF
TRBV5-1	TRBJ1-1	NA	CATKGGGTEAFF
TRBV11-2	TRBJ2-7	TRBD2	CASSLLGLAVSYEQYF
TRBV7-6	TRBJ1-1	NA	CASSLESGLNTEAFF
TRBV28	TRBJ2-2	NA	CASRRGPNAGELFF
TRBV5-1	TRBJ1-1	TRBD1	CASSSTRGQAFF
TRBV20-1	TRBJ2-1	TRBD2	CSADSGRYYNEQFF
TRBV7-2	TRBJ2-7	NA	CASSASNGYEQYF
TRBV18	TRBJ2-3	NA	CASSPPGPSTDTQYF
TRBV9	TRBJ1-3	TRBD1	CASSTGQGSTIYF
TRBV27	TRBJ1-1	NA	CASGRQDLLNTEAFF
TRBV20-1	TRBJ2-5	TRBD2	CSASQTSLQETQYF
TRBV6-1	TRBJ1-1	NA	CASTDWEVTMNTEAFF
TRBV9	TRBJ1-2	NA	CASSGRTIGYTF
TRBV11-2	TRBJ2-1	NA	CATGTATYNEQFF
TRBV7-9	TRBJ2-1	NA	CASSLLRGSYNEQFF
TRBV5-5	TRBJ1-1	NA	CASSKRGVAVEAFF
TRBV12-5	TRBJ1-1	NA	CASGLPGPANTEAFF
TRBV2	TRBJ2-1	NA	CASKKSSYNEQFF
TRBV20-1	TRBJ2-7	NA	CSARVRQDRYEQYF
TRBV6-1	TRBJ2-3	NA	CAGAGGAGTDTQYF